This TCR beta chain comes out of a study of T cell repertoires in cytomegalovirus infection. Looking at the study overall: Indications of both CMV infection and matching HLA type were provided by public TCR beta signatures.

The length of the CDR3 is 16 residues. The V and J ends lost 3 bases and 2 bases, in that order; junction bases with no gene match: 7. Germline CDR1 MGHRA, CDR2 YSYEKL. One entry per CDR3 protein results from TCRdb running MiXCR on the reads. The sample contains over 300,000 distinct CDR3 sequences, roughly 15% of which appear only once. Findings and limits, study-wide: Individuals carrying CMV plus the relevant HLA were identified by cumulative frequency of public TCR beta families.

This clonotype was counted only a few times. Its antigen is undetermined. This receptor was obtained from a human donor in good health (CMV status not recorded). Some clones in this sample may be carry-over from other donors' samples. This sequence joins TRBV4-1 and TRBJ2-1, with TRBD1 identical over 7 bases. Sequenced sample: PBMCs. CDR3 protein: CASSQSRGLPYNEQFF. CDR3 DNA: TGCGCCAGCAGCCAGTCTAGGGGGCTGCCCTACAATGAGCAGTTCTTC.